This T cell receptor beta chain is from a study of T cells expressing NK-cell markers. Findings and caveats of the study: Dominant NKG2C+ clonotypes made up about 1.0-7.5% of CD8+ T cells in roughly six donors.

Researchers built TCR beta cDNA using 5'RACE template switching with UMIs. No DNA is given; TCRdb re-called the 5' RACE reads and lists each CDR3 protein once. Its listing shows some 410,000 distinct CDR3 sequences. To note about this clonotype: As yet, its antigen is unknown.

The V gene's germline CDR1 is SGHNT and CDR2 YYREEE (reference sequence). The CDR3 runs 16 residues. The clonotype originates from a woman between 18 and 75 years old in good health. Sequenced sample: blood T cells: a sorted CD56 or NKG2C T cell subset, CD4+ or CD8+ T cells, or bulk PBMC T cells (not recorded which). The V and J genes are TRBV5-4 and TRBJ2-3; the TRBD1 assignment by TCRdb is unverifiable without DNA. The CDR3 loop is CASSPDGTTSTDTQYF.